The 21 T cell receptor beta chains given below trace back to one sample, sequenced in a study of T cells after yellow fever vaccination. TCRdb re-analysed the 5' RACE reads in MiXCR, keeping a single row per CDR3 protein. Of about 320,000 distinct CDR3 sequences in the sample, around 4.5% were seen once. This specimen consisted of PBMCs, obtained 15 days after the yellow fever booster vaccination. Receptor source: a man aged 18 to 30 who received the YFV17D yellow fever vaccine.

This clonotype has ten or more counts. An end of the junction does not agree with germline; a read error may underlie this. The rearrangement links TRBV7-7 to TRBJ1-1; D remains ambiguous. This CDR3 comprises 13 residues. The germline V gene encodes CDR1 SSHAT and CDR2 FNYEAQ (reference sequence). In DNA form, the CDR3 reads TGTGCTAGCAGCCCAAACCAAAACACTGAAGCTTTCTTT. This codes for CASSPNQNTEAFF. The complete variable domain, with remaining parts taken from reference TRBV7-7 and TRBJ1-1, reads GAGVSQSPRYKVTKRGQDVTLRCDPISSHATLYWYQQALGQGPEFLTYFNYEAQPDKSGLPSDRFSAERPEGSISTLTIQRTEQRDSAMYRCASSPNQNTEAFFGQGTRLTVV.

This clonotype came up many times. This chain links TRBV12-3 or TRBV12-4 with TRBJ1-3; no clear D. This CDR3 region has 14 residues. The germline V and J ends were trimmed by 6 bases and 1 base, with 10 bases remaining between them. For the CDR3, the DNA is TGTGCCAGCAGCCGAACAGAGTCTGGAAACACCATATATTTT. It specifies CASSRTESGNTIYF.

This clonotype has a count of ten or more. V and J are TRBV4-1 and TRBJ2-2; 9 bases agree with TRBD1. Per germline, CDR1 MGHRA and CDR2 YSYEKL. The ends lost 5 bases at V and 4 bases at J; junction bases unmatched: 2. CDR3 length: 14 residues. The CDR3 protein is CASSYRGPTGELFF. In DNA form, the CDR3 reads TGCGCCAGCAGCTACAGGGGGCCCACCGGGGAGCTGTTTTTT.

This clonotype showed up many times. The chain uses TRBV7-6 and TRBJ2-3; no clear D. In germline, CDR1 is SGHVS, CDR2 FNYEAQ. The CDR3 is made up of 12 amino acids. V was trimmed by 2 bases and J by 2 bases, leaving 2 bases between them. The CDR3 bases are TGTGCCAGCAGCTTACCCACAGATACGCAGTATTTT. Its protein product is CASSLPTDTQYF.

Ten or more counts support this clonotype. This chain connects TRBV6-5 to TRBJ1-4; D possibly corresponds to TRBD1 (5 bases). CDR3 length equals 13 residues. The V end lost 6 bases, the J end lost 6 bases, and 11 bases lay between the germline ends. Germline CDR1 reads MNHEY; CDR2 reads SVGAGI. CDR3 sequence: CASSLQGDEKLFF. The CDR3 region has the DNA TGTGCCAGCAGCTTACAAGGGGATGAAAAACTGTTTTTT.

The chain employs TRBV7-9 and TRBJ1-2, with a tentative D call TRBD1 (5 bases). CDR3 size: 14 residues. Germline V lookup: CDR1 SEHNR, CDR2 FQNEAQ (reference sequence). Trimming pared 3 bases from V and 2 bases from J, leaving 10 bases between. The CDR3 DNA is TGTGCCAGCAGCTTCGGAAGGGACAACTATGGCTACACCTTC. Translated: CASSFGRDNYGYTF.

The chain couples TRBV6-5 to TRBJ1-5, with TRBD1 matching over 7 bases. J was trimmed by 4 bases and V by 6 bases; bases with no gene match: 9. CDR3 size: 15 residues. Per the germline V gene, CDR1 is MNHEY and CDR2 is SVGAGI. CDR3 sequence: CASRPGTVPNQPQHF. The CDR3 nucleotides are TGTGCCAGCAGACCTGGGACAGTCCCTAATCAGCCCCAGCATTTT.

This clonotype has ten or more counts. The chain uses TRBV12-3 or TRBV12-4 and TRBJ2-3; no definite D call. CDR3 length equals 14 residues. Trimming pared 4 bases from V and 7 bases from J, leaving 15 bases between. The CDR3 protein is CASSWPDPRYTQYF. The CDR3 DNA follows: TGTGCCAGCAGTTGGCCGGATCCTAGGTATACGCAGTATTTT.

The rearrangement links TRBV20-1 to TRBJ2-5; 10 bases fit TRBD2. Germline values: CDR1 DFQATT, CDR2 SNEGSKA (reference sequence). The CDR3 has 14 amino acids. Trimming took 4 bases from V and 3 from J; bases not matched to a gene: 5. The CDR3 loop is CSAISGLAKETQYF. CDR3 bases: TGCAGTGCTATATCGGGACTAGCGAAAGAGACCCAGTACTTC.

The chain links TRBV6-6 to TRBJ2-5; no reliable D call. The CDR3 runs to 14 residues. CDR1 and CDR2 from the germline V gene are MNHNY and SVGAGI (reference sequence). With 6 bases removed from V and 3 bases from J, the gap between germline ends came to 14 bases. CDR3 bases: TGTGCCAGCAGCTTTTCCTTACTGAAAGAGACCCAGTACTTC. Amino acids: CASSFSLLKETQYF.

This clonotype was counted at least ten times. This rearrangement joins TRBV7-9 to TRBJ1-2; 7 bases line up with TRBD1. The V gene's germline CDR1 is SEHNR and CDR2 FQNEAQ (reference sequence). The CDR3 contains 14 residues. After removal of 7 bases from V and 3 bases from J, the junction contained 8 bases not matched to a gene. The CDR3 here is CASTPSGTDYGYTF. DNA of the CDR3: TGTGCCAGCACCCCTAGTGGGACAGACTATGGCTACACCTTC.

This clonotype was seen repeatedly, ten times or more. The genes are TRBV7-2 and TRBJ1-2, with a weak D call TRBD1 (6 bases). The CDR3 sequence is 15 residues long. V was shortened by 5 bases and J by 5 bases, with 18 bases between the two germline ends. Germline V gives CDR1 SGHTA, CDR2 FQGNSA. The chain's CDR3 is CASSPVQGLGYGYTF. CDR3 nucleotide sequence: TGTGCCAGCAGCCCCGTTCAGGGGTTGGGGTATGGCTACACCTTC. Filled out from reference TRBV7-2 and TRBJ1-2, the complete variable domain reads GAGVSQSPSNKVTEKGKDVELRCDPISGHTALYWYRQSLGQGLEFLIYFQGNSAPDKSGLPSDRFSAERTGGSVSTLTIQRTQQEDSAVYLCASSPVQGLGYGYTFGSGTRLTVV.

The table lists this clonotype with many counts. The CDR3 nucleotides read TGTGCCAGCAGCTCCCGACTGACCGATTCCTACGAGCAGTACTTC. It encodes CASSSRLTDSYEQYF. The chain is built from TRBV7-8 and TRBJ2-7; D remains ambiguous. The germline gives CDR1 SGHVS, CDR2 FQNEAQ. V was cut by 4 bases and J by 1 base, with 14 bases left in between. The CDR3 loop spans 15 amino acids.

This clonotype showed up many times. The V and J genes are TRBV4-3 and TRBJ1-2, with 10 bases identical to TRBD1. V dropped 4 bases and J dropped 14; count of bases not matched to a gene: 10. Per the germline V gene, CDR1 is LGHNA and CDR2 is YSLEER. The CDR3 runs to 13 residues. The CDR3 coding sequence is TGCGCCAGCAGCCCGCAACCGGGACAGGGGAGGACCTTC. It codes for CASSPQPGQGRTF.

Many counts were recorded for this clonotype. The chain has TRBV6-2 or TRBV6-3 and TRBJ2-2, with D unresolved. CDR3 length equals 12 residues. V was pared by 8 bases and J by 4 bases, with 8 bases between. Germline V CDR1 and CDR2: MNHEY, SVGEGT. In nucleotides, the CDR3 is TGTGCCAGCGACTTGGGCACCGGGGAGCTGTTTTTT. This codes for CASDLGTGELFF.

This clonotype was recorded many times. The chain combines TRBV5-6 with TRBJ2-4, with a weak D call TRBD2 (7 bases). The CDR3 is 15 amino acids. Deletions cut 1 base from V and 3 bases from J, with 11 bases between. Germline V gene sequence: CDR1 SGHDT, CDR2 YYEEEE. The CDR3 sequence: CASSLRGGGKNIQYF. CDR3 DNA: TGTGCCAGCAGCTTGAGGGGGGGCGGCAAAAACATTCAGTACTTC.

This clonotype was counted a few times. This chain joins TRBV4-1 and TRBJ2-3, with a tentative D call TRBD1 (6 bases). Germline V gene lookup returns CDR1 MGHRA and CDR2 YSYEKL. V gave up 7 bases and J gave up 4 bases, with 18 bases separating them. This CDR3 contains 15 residues. This CDR3 is CASTGVGYFADTQYF. DNA of the CDR3: TGCGCCAGCACAGGGGTCGGTTATTTCGCAGATACGCAGTATTTT.

The chain employs TRBV24-1 and TRBJ2-1; no clear D. With 5 bases removed from V and 7 bases from J, the gap between germline ends came to 14 bases. Germline values: CDR1 KGHDR, CDR2 SFDVKD. This CDR3 spans 14 amino acids. CDR3 sequence: CATSARSPSNEQFF. The CDR3 coding sequence is TGTGCCACCAGTGCCCGGTCTCCGTCAAATGAGCAGTTCTTC.

This clonotype was detected a few times. The gene calls are TRBV2 and TRBJ2-4; 8 bases align to TRBD2. CDR3 size: 11 residues. Germline CDR1 SNHLY, CDR2 FYNNEI. Trimming took 6 bases from V and 16 from J; bases not matched to a gene: 8. CDR3 sequence: CASSGGGPSYF. The DNA for the CDR3 is TGTGCCAGCAGCGGGGGGGGCCCGTCTTACTTC.

The CDR3: CASSQLGGGANEQFF. CDR3 sequence (DNA): TGCGCCAGCAGCCAACTAGGCGGGGGGGCAAATGAGCAGTTCTTC. The chain carries TRBV4-1 and TRBJ2-1, with 9 nucleotides matching TRBD2. The CDR3 is made up of 15 amino acids. Germline CDR1 reads MGHRA; CDR2 reads YSYEKL. V gave up 2 bases and J gave up 7 bases; unmatched junction bases: 6.

The gene calls are TRBV7-2 and TRBJ1-3; D call uncertain. The germline CDR1 and CDR2 sequences are SGHTA and FQGNSA. Between the trimmed V and J ends, which lost 5 bases and 2 bases, there was a span of 13 bases. This CDR3 has 15 amino acids. The CDR3 DNA sequence: TGTGCCAGCAGCCTCTCCCCCGTTCCTGGAAACACCATATATTTT. This encodes CASSLSPVPGNTIYF.